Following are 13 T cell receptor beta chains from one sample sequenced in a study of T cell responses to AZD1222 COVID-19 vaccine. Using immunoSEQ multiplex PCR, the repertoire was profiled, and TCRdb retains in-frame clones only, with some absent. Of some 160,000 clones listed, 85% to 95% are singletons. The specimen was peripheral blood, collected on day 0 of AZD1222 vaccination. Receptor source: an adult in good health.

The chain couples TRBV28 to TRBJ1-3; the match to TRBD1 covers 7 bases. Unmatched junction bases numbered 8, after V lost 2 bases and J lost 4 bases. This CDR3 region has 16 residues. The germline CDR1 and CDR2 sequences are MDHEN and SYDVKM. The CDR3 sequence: CASSLLQGVWGNTIYF. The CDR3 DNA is TGTGCCAGCAGTTTACTCCAGGGGGTTTGGGGAAACACCATATATTTT.

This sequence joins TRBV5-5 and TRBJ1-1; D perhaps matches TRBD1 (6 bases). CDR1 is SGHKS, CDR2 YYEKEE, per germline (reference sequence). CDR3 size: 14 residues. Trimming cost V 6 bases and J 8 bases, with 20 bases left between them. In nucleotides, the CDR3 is TGTGCCAGCAACCTCTTGGGGGGCACAAGAGAAGCTTTCTTT. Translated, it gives CASNLLGGTREAFF.

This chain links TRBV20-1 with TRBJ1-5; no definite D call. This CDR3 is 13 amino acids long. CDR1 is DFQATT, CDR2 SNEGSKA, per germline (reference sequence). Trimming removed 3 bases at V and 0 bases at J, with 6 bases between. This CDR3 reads CSASGYSNQPQHF. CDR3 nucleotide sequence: TGCAGTGCTAGTGGGTATAGCAATCAGCCCCAGCATTTT.

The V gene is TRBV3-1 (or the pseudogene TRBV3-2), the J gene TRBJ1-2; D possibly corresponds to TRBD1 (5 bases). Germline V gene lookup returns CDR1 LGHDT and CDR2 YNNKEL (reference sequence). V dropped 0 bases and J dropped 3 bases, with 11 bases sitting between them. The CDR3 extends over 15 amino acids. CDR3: CASSQDHRGDYGYTF. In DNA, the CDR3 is TGTGCCAGCAGCCAAGATCATCGAGGGGACTATGGCTACACCTTC.

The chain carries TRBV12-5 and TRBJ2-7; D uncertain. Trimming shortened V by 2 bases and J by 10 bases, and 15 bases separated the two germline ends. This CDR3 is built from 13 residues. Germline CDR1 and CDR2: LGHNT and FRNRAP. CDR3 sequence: CASGLTSGGPQYF. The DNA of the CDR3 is TGTGCTAGTGGTTTGACGTCGGGCGGTCCACAGTACTTC.

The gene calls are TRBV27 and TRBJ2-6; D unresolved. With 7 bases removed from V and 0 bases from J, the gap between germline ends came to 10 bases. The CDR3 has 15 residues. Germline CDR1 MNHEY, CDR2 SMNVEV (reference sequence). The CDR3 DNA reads TGTGCCAGCAAGAGCTGGGCCTCTGGGGCCAACGTCCTGACTTTC. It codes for CASKSWASGANVLTF.

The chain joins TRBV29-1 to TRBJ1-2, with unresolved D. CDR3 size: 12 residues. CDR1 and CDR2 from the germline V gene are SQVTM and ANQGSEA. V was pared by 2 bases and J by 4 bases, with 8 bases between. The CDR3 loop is CSVEKESYGYTF. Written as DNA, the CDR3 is TGCAGCGTTGAAAAGGAGTCCTATGGCTACACCTTC.

The CDR3 sequence is CASSYAIGRGKNIQYF. For the CDR3, the DNA is TGTGCCAGCAGTTACGCTATTGGACGGGGGAAAAACATTCAGTACTTC. V and J are TRBV6-6 and TRBJ2-4; weak D call: TRBD2 (6 bases). The CDR3 extends over 16 amino acids. V was clipped by 2 bases and J by 4 bases, with 15 bases between them. Germline V CDR1 and CDR2: MNHNY, SVGAGI (reference sequence).

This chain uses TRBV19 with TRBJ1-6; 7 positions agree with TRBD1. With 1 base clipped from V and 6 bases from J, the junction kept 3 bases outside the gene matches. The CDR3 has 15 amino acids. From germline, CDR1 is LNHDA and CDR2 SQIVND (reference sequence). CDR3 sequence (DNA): TGTGCCAGTAGTATAGCGGGACAGAGTAATTCACCCCTCCACTTT. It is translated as CASSIAGQSNSPLHF.

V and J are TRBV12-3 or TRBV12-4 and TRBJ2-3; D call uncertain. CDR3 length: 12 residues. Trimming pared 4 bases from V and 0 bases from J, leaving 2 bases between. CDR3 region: CASSYSTDTQYF. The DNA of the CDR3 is TGTGCCAGCAGTTATAGCACAGATACGCAGTATTTT.

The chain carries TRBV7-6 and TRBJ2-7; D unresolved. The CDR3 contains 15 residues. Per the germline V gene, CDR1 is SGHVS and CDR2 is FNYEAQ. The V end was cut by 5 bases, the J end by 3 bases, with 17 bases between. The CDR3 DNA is TGTGCCAGCAGCCTAGACGCCTCTCGTGGCTACGAGCAGTACTTC. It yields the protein CASSLDASRGYEQYF.

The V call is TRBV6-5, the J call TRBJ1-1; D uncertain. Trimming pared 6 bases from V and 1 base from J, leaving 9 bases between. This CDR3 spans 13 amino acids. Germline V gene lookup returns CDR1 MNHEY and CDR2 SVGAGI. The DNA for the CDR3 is TGTGCCAGCAGCAATGGACCGAACACTGAAGCTTTCTTT. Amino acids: CASSNGPNTEAFF.

The CDR3 protein is CASRAQGLLETQYF. The CDR3 coding sequence is TGTGCCAGCAGAGCCCAAGGGCTACTCGAGACCCAGTACTTC. J is TRBJ2-5 and V is TRBV6-6, with D unresolved. V was pared by 6 bases and J by 5 bases, with 16 bases between. Germline V gene sequence: CDR1 MNHNY, CDR2 SVGAGI (reference sequence). This CDR3 region has 14 residues.